This T cell receptor (beta chain) was sequenced during a study of T cell changes during pregnancy in multiple sclerosis. Germline CDR1 is SGHNT and CDR2 is YYREEE (reference sequence). V trimming: 4 bases; J trimming: 12 bases; junction bases outside the gene matches: 17. The CDR3 is 15 residues long. Data came from immunoSEQ multiplex PCR; TCRdb stores just in-frame clones and leaves some out. The sample holds 35,000 to 50,000 clones, roughly 92% seen once. The clonotype was recovered from a female donor with multiple sclerosis, enrolled in a pregnancy study. This specimen consisted of CD4+ T cells from peripheral blood mononuclear cells, obtained in the first trimester of pregnancy. This chain uses TRBV5-4 with TRBJ2-7; 9 bases agree with TRBD2. The CDR3 sequence is CASSPGGLARTSWYF. The DNA of the CDR3 is TGTGCCAGCAGCCCGGGCGGACTAGCGAGGACAAGTTGGTACTTC.